One TCR beta chain is described in this entry. Its antigen is currently unknown. The data were obtained in a study of siplizumab effects on memory and regulatory T cells. Every sample had approximately 100,000 of its TCR templates assayed. Assay used: immunoSEQ multiplex PCR; TCRdb lists only in-frame clones, some missing. The sample shows roughly 120,000 clones, roughly 94% of them seen only once. Study-level findings and limits: Only a minor fraction of alloreactive clones mapped to unstimulated subsets. Assignment of a naive or memory phenotype failed for roughly 75-95% of the proliferating CD4+ or CD8+ clones. Naive T cells looked more diverse than memory cells, and they looked like major contributors to the alloresponse.

Deletions cut 2 bases from V and 6 bases from J, with 10 bases between. The CDR3 sequence is 13 residues long. Germline lookup yields CDR1 SGHRS and CDR2 YFSETQ. V usage is TRBV5-1 and J usage is TRBJ2-3, with D possibly matching TRBD1 (5 bases). The origin of this receptor is a human donor in good health. Sequencing was performed on Tregs sorted from blood. Here the CDR3 reads CASSFYSGDTQYF. CDR3 bases: TGCGCCAGCAGCTTTTATTCAGGGGATACGCAGTATTTT.